These 19 T cell receptor beta chains were sequenced from one sample in a study of blood T cell repertoires in COVID-19. Profiled with immunoSEQ multiplex PCR; TCRdb holds only in-frame clones, not every one. Here the sample spans about 250,000 clones, around 85% being singletons. Sequencing was done on a sample of peripheral blood. The receptors come from a man at least 80 years old with acute or convalescent COVID-19.

This chain joins TRBV27 and TRBJ2-2; D remains unclear. Trimming cost V 5 bases and J 0 bases, with 13 bases left between them. The CDR3 has 16 amino acids. Germline assignment: CDR1 MNHEY and CDR2 SMNVEV (reference sequence). CDR3: CASSNRRHANTGELFF. CDR3 in DNA: TGTGCCAGCAGTAATCGTCGACACGCGAACACCGGGGAGCTGTTTTTT.

This chain uses TRBV18 with TRBJ2-7; 9 bases are shared with TRBD1. CDR3 length: 16 amino acids. Looked up from germline, CDR1 is KGHSH and CDR2 is LQKENI. V shed 0 bases and J 3 bases; nucleotides not matched to a gene: 6. CDR3 sequence (DNA): TGTGCCAGCTCACCACCGCAGGGACAGGGCATCTACGAGCAGTACTTC. It codes for CASSPPQGQGIYEQYF.

To note about this clone: Different DNA sequences within this sample yield the same CDR3. This chain uses TRBV5-6 with TRBJ2-3, with 11 bases identical to TRBD1. J gave up 4 bases and V 2 bases, and 3 bases lay outside the gene matches. The CDR3 runs to 15 residues. Per the germline V gene, CDR1 is SGHDT and CDR2 is YYEEEE. The CDR3 protein is CASSFGTGGADTQYF. CDR3 in DNA: TGTGCCAGCAGCTTCGGGACAGGGGGGGCAGATACGCAGTATTTT.

The V and J genes are TRBV4-2 and TRBJ1-1, with unresolved D. In germline, CDR1 is LGHNA, CDR2 YNFKEQ. The CDR3 sequence is 14 residues long. The V end lost 2 bases, the J end lost 0 bases, and 7 bases lay between the germline ends. Written as DNA, the CDR3 is TGTGCCAGCAGCCAACTGCGATTGAACACTGAAGCTTTCTTT. Residues: CASSQLRLNTEAFF.

The V call is TRBV19, the J call TRBJ2-1, with 13 bases identical to TRBD2. V trimming: 3 bases; J trimming: 7 bases; junction bases outside the gene matches: 3. The CDR3 sequence is 15 residues long. CDR1 LNHDA and CDR2 SQIVND come from the germline V gene (reference sequence). CDR3 in amino acids: CASSIGLAGVNEQFF. CDR3 coding DNA: TGTGCCAGTAGTATCGGACTAGCGGGAGTTAATGAGCAGTTCTTC.

V gene TRBV5-4 combines with J gene TRBJ2-7, with 8 bases that match TRBD1. The V gene's germline CDR1 is SGHNT and CDR2 YYREEE (reference sequence). V dropped 0 bases and J dropped 6; count of bases not matched to a gene: 5. The CDR3 is made up of 14 amino acids. In nucleotides, the CDR3 is TGTGCCAGCAGCTTGGGCCGGACAGGGCCCGAGCAGTACTTC. Amino acids: CASSLGRTGPEQYF.

This chain connects TRBV7-8 to TRBJ2-1, with D perhaps matching TRBD1 (5 bases). Looked up from germline, CDR1 is SGHVS and CDR2 is FQNEAQ. Trimming left V 3 bases short and J 5 bases short, with 26 bases between. This CDR3 is built from 19 residues. The CDR3 DNA sequence: TGTGCCAGCAGCTTCCTCCGCGGCCACCCAGGGTCCCATGACAATGAGCAGTTCTTC. Protein sequence: CASSFLRGHPGSHDNEQFF.

This clone was observed a single time. The chain recombines TRBV28 with TRBJ2-7; the D gene is possibly TRBD1 (6 bases). The length of the CDR3 is 13 residues. Germline lookup yields CDR1 MDHEN and CDR2 SYDVKM. V was trimmed by 5 bases and J by 3 bases, leaving 11 bases between them. The DNA for the CDR3 is TGTGCCAGCAGTCCCCAGGGGCACTACGAGCAGTACTTC. Amino acid sequence: CASSPQGHYEQYF.

The rearrangement uses TRBV30 and TRBJ1-2; a weak D match, TRBD1 (6 bases). V shed 2 bases and J shed 4 bases, with 8 bases lying between them. The CDR3 totals 12 residues. In germline, CDR1 is GTSNPN, CDR2 SVGIG (reference sequence). The CDR3 protein is CAWSRGGYGYTF. The CDR3 DNA follows: TGTGCCTGGAGTAGAGGGGGCTATGGCTACACCTTC.

J is TRBJ2-3 and V is TRBV9; no definite D call. Per germline, CDR1 SGDLS and CDR2 YYNGEE. This CDR3 spans 16 amino acids. V gave up 4 bases and J gave up 0 bases, with 15 bases separating them. The DNA for the CDR3 is TGTGCCAGCAGCCCGTATGGCGGTCCTAGCACAGATACGCAGTATTTT. The encoded protein is CASSPYGGPSTDTQYF.

J is TRBJ1-2 and V is TRBV5-4; D may be TRBD1 (5 bases). Germline V CDR1 and CDR2: SGHNT, YYREEE (reference sequence). The CDR3 totals 15 residues. Trimming removed 3 bases at V and 2 bases at J, with 14 bases between. The CDR3 is CASSYPGKANYGYTF. The CDR3 DNA follows: TGTGCCAGCAGCTATCCAGGGAAGGCCAACTATGGCTACACCTTC.

This clone has more than one count but fewer than ten. As DNA, the CDR3 is TGTGCCACCAGTGAAGGGAGGGACTATGGCTACACCTTC. Protein product: CATSEGRDYGYTF. The chain recombines TRBV24-1 with TRBJ1-2, with no clear D. V shed 4 bases and J shed 3 bases, with 8 bases lying between them. CDR1 KGHDR and CDR2 SFDVKD come from the germline V gene. The CDR3 runs to 13 residues.

The chain combines TRBV3-1 (or the pseudogene TRBV3-2) with TRBJ2-7, with 10 nucleotides matching TRBD1. The length of the CDR3 is 15 residues. Germline CDR1 LGHDT, CDR2 YNNKEL (reference sequence). V shed 5 bases, J shed 4 bases, and the junction held 8 bases outside the gene matches. The CDR3 DNA reads as TGTGCCAGCAGCTCGACAGGGGGCGGGAATTACGAGCAGTACTTC. The encoded protein is CASSSTGGGNYEQYF.

The chain has TRBV2 and TRBJ1-5, with D possibly matching TRBD1 (5 bases). Germline V gives CDR1 SNHLY, CDR2 FYNNEI. The germline V and J ends were trimmed by 5 bases and 4 bases, with 15 bases remaining between them. The CDR3 extends over 15 amino acids. Here the CDR3 DNA reads TGTGCCAGCAGTAGATATCAGGGCCGAAATCAGCCCCAGCATTTT. This translates into CASSRYQGRNQPQHF.

V gene TRBV24-1 combines with J gene TRBJ2-7, with D possibly being TRBD2 (8 bases). The CDR3 is 15 residues long. Germline CDR1 is KGHDR and CDR2 is SFDVKD. V was shortened by 3 bases and J by 4 bases, with 15 bases between the two germline ends. The CDR3 sequence: CATSDRQGGRYEQYF. The CDR3 bases are TGTGCCACCAGTGATCGACAGGGCGGGAGGTACGAGCAGTACTTC.

This chain joins TRBV28 and TRBJ1-1, with unresolved D. V was pared by 6 bases and J by 4 bases, with 12 bases between. CDR3 length: 13 residues. The germline V gene has CDR1 MDHEN and CDR2 SYDVKM. CDR3 nucleotide sequence: TGTGCCAGCAGACCCCCGGCGGGCACTGAAGCTTTCTTT. Residues: CASRPPAGTEAFF.

Only one count was recorded for this clone. The CDR3 bases are TGTGCCAGCAGCAACAGGGAAAAGATGAACACCGGGGAGCTGTTTTTT. Translated: CASSNREKMNTGELFF. V and J are TRBV21-1 and TRBJ2-2; TRBD1 is the table's D call, not checked against the DNA. TRBV21-1 is a pseudogene segment. The CDR3 loop spans 16 amino acids.

This sequence joins TRBV18 and TRBJ2-2; a weak D match, TRBD1 (6 bases). The CDR3 runs 14 residues. CDR1 is KGHSH, CDR2 LQKENI, per germline. The germline V and J ends were trimmed by 6 bases and 4 bases, with 12 bases remaining between them. The CDR3 spells CASSSRQVTGELFF. DNA for the CDR3: TGTGCCAGCTCCTCGAGACAGGTCACCGGGGAGCTGTTTTTT.

This clone was seen just once. The chain carries TRBV5-4 and TRBJ1-1; 8 bases line up with TRBD1. This CDR3 spans 17 amino acids. The V segment lost 4 bases and the J segment 0 bases; nucleotides outside the gene matches: 11. Germline V gives CDR1 SGHNT, CDR2 YYREEE (reference sequence). As DNA, the CDR3 is TGTGCCAGCAGCGTTACTGGACAGGGTCTAATGAACACTGAAGCTTTCTTT. Its protein is CASSVTGQGLMNTEAFF.